The T cell receptor beta chain described here comes from a study of spatial heterogeneity in lung cancer. Looking at the study overall: Detection consistently captured more beta-chain sequences than alpha-chain sequences.

Germline CDR1 reads MGHRA; CDR2 reads YSYEKL. The CDR3 has 21 residues. V trimming: 0 bases; J trimming: 6 bases; junction bases outside the gene matches: 19. This clonotype occurred a few times. The sample's time point: sample taken at primary tumor resection. TCRs were sequenced from unsorted whole RNA of tumor, nontumor lung or PBMC. On each TCR cDNA molecule, a unique molecular identifier was present. TCRdb recomputed calls from the 5' RACE reads with MiXCR, one row per CDR3 protein. The profile shows some 29,000 distinct CDR3 sequences, 8.4% of them singletons. The sequencing here drew on PBMCs, taken at surgery. This TCR was recovered from a female donor with early-stage non-small cell lung cancer. The chain recombines TRBV4-1 with TRBJ2-4, with 11 bases that match TRBD2. This chain's CDR3 is CASSQDEYIFGSGRVRNIQYF. CDR3 DNA: TGCGCCAGCAGCCAAGATGAGTACATTTTCGGTAGCGGGAGGGTCAGAAACATTCAGTACTTC.